Below, 14 T cell receptor beta chains from the same sample are listed, as sequenced in a study of a mutant IDH1 vaccine in newly diagnosed glioma. Their antigen targets remain unknown. Method: immunoSEQ multiplex PCR; TCRdb's copy keeps in-frame clones and lacks some. Here the sample spans tens of thousands of clones, about 71% being singletons. The time point here: week 47, end of study. Topical imiquimod accompanied each vaccine dose, which consisted of 300 ug of mutant IDH1 20-mer peptide. This sample comprised PBMCs, obtained from a glioma patient whose treatment included an IDH1 peptide vaccine. These TCRs come from a man in his fifties with glioma.

The V call is TRBV14, the J call TRBJ2-3; perhaps D is TRBD1 or TRBD2 (6 bases each). Germline CDR1 is SGHDN and CDR2 is FVKESK. Trimming shortened V by 2 bases and J by 3 bases, and 12 bases separated the two germline ends. The CDR3 runs to 15 residues. The CDR3 here is CASSQSTGRTDTQYF. The DNA for the CDR3 is TGTGCCAGCAGCCAATCCACAGGGAGGACAGATACGCAGTATTTT.

This clone was observed at least ten times. The rearrangement joins TRBV6-4 to TRBJ1-6, with TRBD1 identical over 12 bases. The CDR3 is made up of 16 amino acids. V shed 3 bases, J shed 7 bases, and the junction held 4 bases outside the gene matches. CDR1 is MRHNA and CDR2 is SNTAGT in the germline V gene. The DNA for the CDR3 is TGTGCCAGCAGTGAGTTGGGACAGGGGGCCAATTCACCCCTCCACTTT. Translated: CASSELGQGANSPLHF.

The V call is TRBV9, the J call TRBJ1-2, with D possibly being TRBD1 (6 bases). The V end lost 2 bases, the J end lost 8 bases, and 19 bases lay between the germline ends. Germline-derived CDR1 and CDR2 are SGDLS and YYNGEE. The CDR3 is 15 residues long. CDR3 protein: CASSVGGTPSEGYTF. The CDR3 nucleotides read TGTGCCAGCAGCGTTGGCGGGACACCTTCGGAGGGCTACACCTTC.

The chain has TRBV9 and TRBJ2-3; 15 bases align to TRBD2. CDR1 is SGDLS, CDR2 YYNGEE, per germline. J lost 0 bases, V lost 4 bases, and 6 bases had no gene match. The CDR3 sequence is 18 residues long. The CDR3 DNA is TGTGCCAGCAGCTGGGGACTAGCGGGGGGAACTAGCACAGATACGCAGTATTTT. This translates into CASSWGLAGGTSTDTQYF.

This clone appeared once. The chain recombines TRBV10-3 with TRBJ2-2; TRBD2 matches 10 bases. The germline V gene has CDR1 ENHRY and CDR2 SYGVKD. The CDR3 runs 15 residues. Trimming removed 3 bases from V and 7 bases from J; junction bases left unmatched: 5. CDR3 loop: CAISDGAGGNGELFF. Here the CDR3 DNA reads TGTGCCATCAGTGATGGAGCGGGGGGGAACGGGGAGCTGTTTTTT.

The chain joins TRBV5-1 to TRBJ1-3, with TRBD1 matching 9 bases. Germline trimming cut 4 bases from V and 1 base from J; bases unmatched to any gene: 6. The CDR3 spans 16 residues. Germline CDR1 is SGHRS and CDR2 is YFSETQ. CDR3 amino acids: CASSAGQGSSGNTIYF. CDR3 nucleotides: TGCGCCAGCAGCGCTGGACAGGGGAGTTCTGGAAACACCATATATTTT.

CDR3 sequence: CASSYTDRIGTEAFF. CDR3 bases: TGTGCCAGCAGTTACACCGACAGGATCGGGACTGAAGCTTTCTTT. The chain uses TRBV6-5 and TRBJ1-1; maybe TRBD1 (6 bases). Germline V gene lookup returns CDR1 MNHEY and CDR2 SVGAGI. Trimming took 2 bases from V and 5 from J, leaving 15 bases between them. The CDR3 extends over 15 amino acids.

This clone was counted a few times. The rearrangement joins TRBV13 to TRBJ2-7, with 7 bases matching TRBD2. Germline values: CDR1 PRHDT, CDR2 FYEKMQ (reference sequence). The CDR3 is made up of 13 amino acids. Trimming removed 5 bases from V and 3 bases from J; junction bases left unmatched: 4. CDR3 in amino acids: CASSREGDYEQYF. CDR3 sequence (DNA): TGTGCCAGCAGCAGGGAGGGAGACTACGAGCAGTACTTC.

This chain uses TRBV11-2 with TRBJ1-3; D is undetermined. Germline V gives CDR1 SGHAT, CDR2 FQNNGV. The CDR3 is 13 amino acids. Trimming shortened V by 1 base and J by 4 bases, and 5 bases separated the two germline ends. This CDR3 reads CASSLGSGNTIYF. CDR3 nucleotides: TGTGCCAGCAGCTTAGGATCCGGAAACACCATATATTTT.

The chain links TRBV2 to TRBJ2-7; no clear D gene. The CDR3 is made up of 13 amino acids. V lost 9 bases and J 0 bases, leaving 12 bases between the germline ends. Germline CDR1 SNHLY, CDR2 FYNNEI. The DNA for the CDR3 is TGTGCCAGACGAGAGCCGAGCTCCTACGAGCAGTACTTC. Protein product: CARREPSSYEQYF.

The V and J genes are TRBV7-3 and TRBJ2-1; 7 bases agree with TRBD1. Trimming removed 5 bases from V and 8 bases from J; junction bases left unmatched: 9. This CDR3 has 14 amino acids. Per germline, CDR1 SGHTA and CDR2 FQGTGA. The CDR3, as DNA: TGTGCCAGCAGCCCAAGTGACAGGGACCATGAGCAGTTCTTC. Translated, it gives CASSPSDRDHEQFF.

This chain uses TRBV6-1 with TRBJ1-5, with a possible D match to TRBD1 (5 bases). V was trimmed by 3 bases and J by 0 bases, leaving 9 bases between them. The germline CDR1 and CDR2 sequences are MNHNS and SASEGT. The length of the CDR3 is 15 residues. CDR3 protein: CASSEWGFSNQPQHF. CDR3 DNA sequence: TGTGCCAGCAGTGAGTGGGGGTTTAGCAATCAGCCCCAGCATTTT.

The chain recombines TRBV5-1 with TRBJ2-6, with a possible D match to TRBD2 (6 bases). The CDR3 has 15 amino acids. V dropped 3 bases and J dropped 4 bases, with 11 bases sitting between them. Germline CDR1 reads SGHRS; CDR2 reads YFSETQ. CDR3 protein: CASSSLASGANVLTF. CDR3 nucleotide sequence: TGCGCCAGCAGCTCACTAGCTTCCGGGGCCAACGTCCTGACTTTC.

The V and J genes are TRBV5-1 and TRBJ1-1; 9 bases match TRBD1. Germline V gene data show CDR1 as SGHRS and CDR2 as YFSETQ. The CDR3 contains 16 residues. The V and J ends lost 3 bases and 5 bases, in that order; junction bases with no gene match: 11. The chain's CDR3 is CASSSGTGRMWTEAFF. CDR3 bases: TGCGCCAGCAGCTCCGGGACAGGGAGGATGTGGACTGAAGCTTTCTTT.